This TCR beta chain was recovered during a study of CXCR3-negative and CXCR3-positive naive CD8 T cells. Study context: The dataset comprises approximately 140 million TRB reads in total, with about 1.5 +/- 0.3 million reads per library. The study's findings and limits: Fresh PBMCs went into most assays, and CXCR3 expression partly declined after cryopreservation. Diversity was high in both naive subsets and much lower in memory cells. Naive CXCR3-negative and CXCR3-positive cells had similar TRBV-TRBJ usage; memory differed.

cDNA libraries for TRB were generated by 5' RACE incorporating UMI labels. TCRdb processed the 5' RACE reads again and assigns one entry to each CDR3 protein, with no DNA. This sample's table has tens of thousands of distinct CDR3 sequences. This CDR3 is built from 16 residues. Germline V gene sequence: CDR1 MDHEN, CDR2 SYDVKM. In regard to this clonotype: No antigen is known for it.

V usage is TRBV28 and J usage is TRBJ2-1; with no DNA, the TCRdb D assignment of TRBD1 cannot be verified. The sequence was obtained from a human donor in good health. Some clones in this sample may be carry-over from other donors' samples. Material for sequencing was memory CD8+ T cells from blood. This CDR3 reads CASSPTGENSYNEQFF.